The 12 T cell receptor beta chains below come from one sample, sequenced in a study of T-cell reconstitution after alpha-beta-depleted transplantation in children. Unique molecular identifiers tagged the TCRbeta library. TCRdb re-called the PCR reads through MiXCR, storing one row per CDR3 protein. The sample lists under 450,000 distinct CDR3 sequences; roughly 15% were seen once. The sample in question was PBMCs, obtained from the stem cell graft. Every receptor here comes from a human donor who donated a stem cell graft to a child with Fanconi anemia.

This clonotype was picked up a small number of times. The rearrangement joins TRBV9 to TRBJ2-3; 7 bases map to TRBD1. The germline gives CDR1 SGDLS, CDR2 YYNGEE. This CDR3 has 15 residues. The ends lost 5 bases at V and 2 bases at J; junction bases unmatched: 8. CDR3 sequence: CASSRSGQITDTQYF. The CDR3 DNA reads as TGTGCCAGCAGTCGATCGGGACAGATCACAGATACGCAGTATTTT.

DNA for the CDR3: TGTGCCAGCAGCTTGGACACTGGCTACGAGCAGTACGTC. Its translation is CASSLDTGYEQYV. The chain combines TRBV7-8 with TRBJ2-7; tentatively, D is TRBD1 (5 bases). The V end lost 3 bases, the J end lost 3 bases, and 9 bases lay between the germline ends. The CDR3 sequence is 13 residues long. Germline V lookup: CDR1 SGHVS, CDR2 FQNEAQ.

This clonotype occurred many times. This sequence joins TRBV20-1 and TRBJ2-3; 7 nucleotides agree with TRBD2. Per germline, CDR1 DFQATT and CDR2 SNEGSKA (reference sequence). This CDR3 is 14 amino acids long. V shed 2 bases and J 5 bases; nucleotides not matched to a gene: 7. The CDR3, as DNA: TGCAGTGCTAGACTAGCGGTGTACCAAGATACGCAGTATTTT. Its protein product is CSARLAVYQDTQYF.

This clonotype was seen a few times. V is TRBV3-1 and J is TRBJ2-1; D is undetermined. Germline V gives CDR1 LGHDT, CDR2 YNNKEL (reference sequence). There are 14 residues in the CDR3. Trimming removed 2 bases at V and 6 bases at J, with 11 bases between. The CDR3 sequence is CASSQIRTGNEQFF. CDR3 DNA sequence: TGTGCCAGCAGCCAAATTCGGACGGGCAATGAGCAGTTCTTC.

The J gene is TRBJ1-1, the V gene TRBV6-5; TRBD1 is a possible D gene (5 bases). Trimming removed 0 bases at V and 3 bases at J, with 11 bases between. Germline CDR1 and CDR2: MNHEY and SVGAGI. The CDR3 totals 15 residues. This CDR3 reads CASSYSFRVDTEAFF. CDR3 DNA: TGTGCCAGCAGTTACTCCTTCAGGGTGGACACTGAAGCTTTCTTT.

V usage is TRBV7-3 and J usage is TRBJ1-5; D remains ambiguous. This CDR3 spans 15 amino acids. V gave up 10 bases and J gave up 7 bases, with 23 bases separating them. Per germline, CDR1 SGHTA and CDR2 FQGTGA. The DNA for the CDR3 is TGTGCCAACCAGCGAGGTGGTACTACGAAGCAGCCCCAGCATTTT. This sequence encodes CANQRGGTTKQPQHF.

The V gene is TRBV5-1, the J gene TRBJ1-1; 11 bases line up with TRBD1. CDR1 SGHRS and CDR2 YFSETQ come from the germline V gene. This CDR3 contains 14 residues. The trim removed 0 bases at V and 7 bases at J, leaving 2 bases unmatched. CDR3: CASSLGTGGGEAFF. The CDR3 nucleotides read TGCGCCAGCAGCTTGGGGACAGGGGGCGGTGAAGCTTTCTTT.

This clonotype has more than one count but fewer than ten. The chain carries TRBV29-1 and TRBJ2-1, with D possibly called TRBD1 or TRBD2 (5 bases each). V was cut by 3 bases and J by 2 bases, with 8 bases left in between. The germline V gene encodes CDR1 SQVTM and CDR2 ANQGSEA. The CDR3 length is 13 residues. Here the CDR3 reads CSVDRDAYNEQFF. The DNA for the CDR3 is TGCAGCGTTGACCGGGACGCCTACAATGAGCAGTTCTTC.

The chain links TRBV5-5 to TRBJ2-7; 8 bases match TRBD1. The length of the CDR3 is 15 residues. Germline V gene sequence: CDR1 SGHKS, CDR2 YYEKEE (reference sequence). With 4 bases clipped from V and 7 bases from J, the junction kept 13 bases outside the gene matches. The chain's CDR3 is CASSTDRGPAREQYF. In DNA, the CDR3 is TGTGCCAGCAGCACCGACAGGGGACCCGCCCGGGAGCAGTACTTC.

As for this clonotype: At one of its ends the junction is not consistent with the germline gene, which may arise from a read error. This sequence joins TRBV20-1 and TRBJ2-1; possible D gene TRBD2, 5 bases. Germline V gene lookup returns CDR1 DFQATT and CDR2 SNEGSKA (reference sequence). The CDR3 is made up of 13 amino acids. This chain's CDR3 is CSARGNRYNEQFF. The CDR3 DNA reads TGCAGTGCCAGAGGGAACAGATACAATGAGCAGTTCTTC.

This clonotype was counted ten times or more. The chain has TRBV25-1 and TRBJ2-2; D may be TRBD2 (5 bases). The CDR3 contains 14 residues. CDR1 and CDR2 (germline): MGHDK, SYGVNS. V gave up 4 bases and J gave up 7 bases, with 13 bases separating them. This CDR3 is CASSAAAGIGELFF. The CDR3 coding sequence is TGTGCCAGCAGTGCGGCCGCCGGGATCGGGGAGCTGTTTTTT.

The table lists this clonotype with many counts. The J gene is TRBJ2-3, the V gene TRBV5-5, with D perhaps matching TRBD1 (6 bases). Germline values: CDR1 SGHKS, CDR2 YYEKEE (reference sequence). The CDR3 is 15 amino acids. Trimming cost V 1 base and J 2 bases, with 11 bases left between them. The CDR3, as DNA: TGTGCCAGCAGCTTGACAGGGACCCACACAGATACGCAGTATTTT. Protein sequence: CASSLTGTHTDTQYF.